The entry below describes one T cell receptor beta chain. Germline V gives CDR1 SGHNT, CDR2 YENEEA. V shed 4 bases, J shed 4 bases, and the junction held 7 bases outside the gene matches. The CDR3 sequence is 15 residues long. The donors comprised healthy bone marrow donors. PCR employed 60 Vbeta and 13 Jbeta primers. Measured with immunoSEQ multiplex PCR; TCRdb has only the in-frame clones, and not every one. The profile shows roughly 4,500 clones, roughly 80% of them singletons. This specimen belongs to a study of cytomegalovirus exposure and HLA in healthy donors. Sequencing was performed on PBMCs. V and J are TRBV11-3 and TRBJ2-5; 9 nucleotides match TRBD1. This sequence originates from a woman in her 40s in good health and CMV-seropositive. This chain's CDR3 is CASSSDRGSGETQYF. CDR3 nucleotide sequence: TGTGCCAGCAGCTCGGACAGGGGCTCTGGAGAGACCCAGTACTTC.